Listed below are T cell receptor beta chains from one sample, sequenced in a study of T cells after posttransplantation cyclophosphamide. Sequenced by immunoSEQ multiplex PCR; TCRdb stores in-frame clones only, minus some. This sample carries around 17,000 clones, about 82% of them seen once, and the ten largest clones take 2.5% to 3%. The sample in question was PBMCs, obtained 440 to 450 days after allogeneic stem cell transplant with calcineurin inhibitor and methotrexate. These receptors were collected from a male patient in his thirties who received an allogeneic stem cell transplant from an unrelated donor, was CMV-positive, and had acute and chronic GVHD. The T cells may partly be graft donor cells. Both conserved end residues are part of each CDR3. Fields, in order: clone size, D gene, V gene, J gene, CDR3 protein, CDR3 DNA. A D gene is named only where the DNA matches it firmly. Size tells how often a clone was seen (once, few, many) or the class of an expanded clone, and some rows leave it out.

>once|TRBD1|TRBV7-9|TRBJ2-3
CASSPGTGTTDTQYF
TGTGCCAGCAGCCCCGGGACAGGGACAACAGATACGCAGTATTTT
>NA|TRBD1|TRBV29-1|TRBJ1-4
CSVEDREAPNEKLFF
TGCAGCGTTGAGGACAGGGAGGCCCCCAATGAAAAACTGTTTTTT
>NA|NA|TRBV4-3|TRBJ1-1
CASSQDRSNTEAFF
TGCGCCAGCAGCCAAGATAGGAGTAACACTGAAGCTTTCTTT
>NA|NA|TRBV28|TRBJ1-4
CASSLLGGGDEKLFF
TGTGCCAGCAGTTTATTGGGGGGGGGAGATGAAAAACTGTTTTTT
>NA|TRBD2|TRBV5-4|TRBJ2-7
CASSPGRTSYEQYF
TGTGCCAGCAGCCCCGGGAGGACCTCCTACGAGCAGTACTTC
>NA|NA|TRBV19|TRBJ1-5
CASSITGSSWQPQHF
TGTGCCAGCAGTATAACAGGGTCGTCCTGGCAGCCCCAGCATTTT
>NA|TRBD2|TRBV19|TRBJ2-5
CASTLSASGEGTQYF
TGTGCCAGTACCCTCTCCGCTAGCGGGGAGGGGACCCAGTACTTC
>NA|TRBD2|TRBV4-1|TRBJ2-7
CASSLFSGGSYEQYF
TGCGCCAGCAGCCTCTTTAGCGGGGGTAGCTACGAGCAGTACTTC
>NA|NA|TRBV14|TRBJ1-2
CASSQAEDGYTF
TGTGCCAGCAGCCAAGCGGAGGATGGCTACACCTTC
>NA|TRBD2|TRBV9|TRBJ2-3
CASSVGRTSGTDTQYF
TGTGCCAGCAGCGTAGGTAGGACTAGCGGCACAGATACGCAGTATTTT
>NA|TRBD1|TRBV7-8|TRBJ1-2
CASSLGQLANYGYTF
TGTGCCAGCAGCTTGGGACAGTTAGCTAACTATGGCTACACCTTC
>few|NA|TRBV6-5|TRBJ1-1
CASRRLQGLNTEAFF
TGTGCCAGCAGACGTCTACAGGGATTAAACACTGAAGCTTTCTTT
>medium-sized|NA|TRBV7-9|TRBJ2-7
CASCSDDRPYEQYF
TGTGCCAGCTGCTCGGATGACAGACCCTACGAGCAGTACTTC
>NA|TRBD2|TRBV27|TRBJ2-3
CASSGAGGPPTDTQYF
TGTGCCAGCAGTGGAGCGGGAGGGCCCCCCACAGATACGCAGTATTTT
>NA|NA|TRBV6-5|TRBJ1-3
CASSPLEEGNTIYF
TGTGCCAGCAGTCCCCTTGAAGAGGGAAACACCATATATTTT
>NA|TRBD2|TRBV19|TRBJ2-3
CASSMGRASGGAWTDTQYF
TGTGCCAGTAGTATGGGGCGGGCTAGCGGGGGGGCTTGGACAGATACGCAGTATTTT
>NA|TRBD2|TRBV7-9|TRBJ2-3
CASSFTSGRSTDTQYF
TGTGCCAGCAGCTTTACTAGCGGGAGGTCCACAGATACGCAGTATTTT
>NA|TRBD1|TRBV7-8|TRBJ1-1
CASSSMTGWWGNTEAFF
TGTGCCAGCAGCTCCATGACAGGGTGGTGGGGAAACACTGAAGCTTTCTTT
>NA|NA|TRBV14|TRBJ2-1
CASSQDRTSDEQFF
TGTGCCAGCAGCCAAGATAGGACAAGCGATGAGCAGTTCTTC
>NA|NA|TRBV4-1|TRBJ1-1
CASSQDRVRNTEAFF
TGCGCCAGCAGCCAAGACAGGGTACGGAACACTGAAGCTTTCTTT
>NA|TRBD1|TRBV6-4|TRBJ1-1
CASSQQGARTEAFF
TGTGCCAGCAGTCAGCAGGGGGCGAGGACTGAAGCTTTCTTT
>NA|TRBD1|TRBV5-1|TRBJ2-1
CASSLGQGKTSSYNEQFF
TGCGCCAGCAGCTTGGGACAGGGGAAAACCAGCTCCTACAATGAGCAGTTCTTC
>NA|NA|TRBV4-1|TRBJ1-6
CASSPEADGSPLHF
TGCGCCAGCAGCCCCGAGGCAGACGGATCACCCCTCCACTTT
>NA|TRBD2|TRBV28|TRBJ2-1
CASITQREHINEQFF
TGTGCCAGCATCACTCAGCGGGAGCACATTAATGAGCAGTTCTTC
>NA|NA|TRBV11-2|TRBJ1-1
CASSLGAGDTEAFF
TGTGCCAGCAGCTTAGGGGCCGGGGACACTGAAGCTTTCTTT
>few|NA|TRBV27|TRBJ1-1
CASSPTENTEAFF
TGTGCCAGCAGTCCAACAGAGAACACTGAAGCTTTCTTT
>few|NA|TRBV28|TRBJ2-7
CASSQTDRYEQYF
TGTGCCAGCAGTCAAACCGACAGATACGAGCAGTACTTC
>once|TRBD1|TRBV6-6|TRBJ2-5
CASSPPGQGIETQYF
TGTGCCAGCAGTCCCCCGGGACAGGGTATTGAGACCCAGTACTTC
>NA|TRBD2|TRBV18|TRBJ2-1
CASSRLGGRAGTFNEQFF
TGTGCCAGCTCCCGCCTAGGCGGGAGGGCCGGTACGTTCAATGAGCAGTTCTTC
>NA|TRBD2|TRBV19|TRBJ2-3
CASSIAGGPRTDTQYF
TGTGCCAGTTCGATAGCGGGGGGGCCTCGCACAGATACGCAGTATTTT
>few|NA|TRBV10-3|TRBJ1-2
CASHSGGAWMIRHYGYTF
TGTGCCTCCCACAGCGGGGGCGCCTGGATGATTAGGCACTATGGCTACACCTTC
>NA|TRBD1|TRBV6-1|TRBJ2-3
CASSPQTGGWDTQYF
TGTGCCAGCAGTCCCCAGACAGGGGGCTGGGATACGCAGTATTTT
>NA|NA|TRBV19|TRBJ1-4
CASSIGGLTNEKLFF
TGTGCCAGTAGTATAGGGGGGCTGACTAATGAAAAACTGTTTTTT
>NA|NA|TRBV27|TRBJ2-3
CASSLGTAQDTQYF
TGTGCCAGCAGTTTAGGCACCGCTCAAGATACGCAGTATTTT
>NA|TRBD2|TRBV7-8|TRBJ2-5
CASSQRGQGGETQYF
TGTGCCAGCAGCCAAAGAGGGCAGGGAGGGGAGACCCAGTACTTC
>NA|NA|TRBV4-2|TRBJ2-5
CASSQDRNSETQYF
TGTGCCAGCAGCCAAGATCGTAATTCAGAGACCCAGTACTTC
>NA|TRBD1|TRBV19|TRBJ2-5
CASSWTGGMGETQYF
TGTGCCAGTAGTTGGACAGGGGGGATGGGGGAGACCCAGTACTTC
>NA|TRBD1|TRBV19|TRBJ1-1
CASSDRGMNTEAFF
TGTGCCAGTAGCGACAGGGGAATGAACACTGAAGCTTTCTTT
>NA|NA|TRBV19|TRBJ1-2
CASSIDDGLTYGYTF
TGTGCCAGTAGTATAGATGATGGACTTACCTATGGCTACACCTTC
>NA|TRBD1|TRBV6-4|TRBJ2-6
CASRAIRDRGFGANVLTF
TGTGCCAGCAGGGCGATACGGGACAGGGGCTTTGGGGCCAACGTCCTGACTTTC
>NA|TRBD1|TRBV30|TRBJ1-1
CAWSVTGALNTEAFF
TGTGCCTGGAGTGTGACAGGGGCCCTGAACACTGAAGCTTTCTTT
>NA|TRBD1|TRBV7-3|TRBJ2-3
CASSTWTGGVTDTQYF
TGTGCCAGCAGCACGTGGACAGGGGGCGTCACAGATACGCAGTATTTT
>NA|NA|TRBV5-6|TRBJ2-2
CASSLYVLWTDENTGELFF
TGTGCCAGCAGCTTGTATGTTCTCTGGACAGACGAGAACACCGGGGAGCTGTTTTTT
>NA|TRBD2|TRBV7-3|TRBJ2-1
CATSRGGGPNNEQFF
TGTGCCACTTCAAGGGGCGGGGGGCCCAACAATGAGCAGTTCTTC
>NA|NA|TRBV28|TRBJ2-5
CASSRQGSGRSAETQYF
TGTGCCAGCAGCCGACAGGGGAGCGGGAGGTCGGCAGAGACCCAGTACTTC
>NA|NA|TRBV18|TRBJ1-1
CASARGYTEAFF
TGTGCCAGCGCCAGGGGTTACACTGAAGCTTTCTTT
>NA|NA|TRBV5-1|TRBJ2-3
CASSLSGVSTDTQYF
TGCGCCAGCAGCTTGTCCGGGGTTAGCACAGATACGCAGTATTTT
>NA|NA|TRBV6-5|TRBJ2-7
CASSYSRTSPDEQYF
TGTGCCAGCAGTTACTCGAGAACCTCCCCTGACGAGCAGTACTTC
>NA|NA|TRBV7-9|TRBJ2-3
CASSLVLTASTDTQYF
TGTGCCAGCAGCTTAGTGCTGACTGCTAGCACAGATACGCAGTATTTT
>NA|NA|TRBV4-3|TRBJ2-7
CASSQDITAIREQYF
TGCGCCAGCAGCCAAGATATCACAGCTATTCGGGAGCAGTACTTC
>NA|TRBD2|TRBV4-2|TRBJ2-2
CASSQRLAGGPANTGELFF
TGTGCCAGCAGCCAGAGACTAGCGGGGGGTCCCGCGAACACCGGGGAGCTGTTTTTT
>few|NA|TRBV6-1|TRBJ1-1
CASSERGTEAFF
TGTGCCAGCAGCGAAAGGGGAACTGAAGCTTTCTTT
>few|TRBD1|TRBV28|TRBJ2-7
CASSLWPDSDRGIYEQYF
TGTGCCAGCAGTTTATGGCCCGACTCAGACAGGGGTATCTACGAGCAGTACTTC
>NA|TRBD1|TRBV2|TRBJ1-5
CAITRQGERPQHF
TGTGCCATTACGAGACAGGGGGAGCGTCCCCAGCATTTT